The following is a T cell receptor (beta chain) sequence with its context. The antigen remains undetermined. CDR3 length: 15 residues. The germline gives CDR1 SGHDN, CDR2 FVKESK. V lost 5 bases, J lost 8 bases, and 18 bases lay in between. The data belong to a study of T cell responses to AZD1222 COVID-19 vaccine. Whole-study results and caveats: White British people made up most donors, females outnumbered males, and clonal diversity was possibly underestimated.

Assay used: immunoSEQ multiplex PCR; TCRdb lists only in-frame clones, some missing. This repertoire shows about 68,000 clones, 88% found once; its top ten account for roughly 8%. The sequence was collected from an adult in good health. Specimen: peripheral blood, collected on day 0 of AZD1222 vaccination. This chain links TRBV14 with TRBJ1-4; D gene unclear. The CDR3 bases are TGTGCCAGCAGCTCAGATCTCACATCGGGGGAAAAACTGTTTTTT. This gives the protein CASSSDLTSGEKLFF.